The clone carrying this T cell receptor (beta chain) was seen many times. Its target is unknown. Amplified TCR beta CDR3 regions derived from RNA transcripts. The primer set for the first-round RT-PCR of the TCR CDR3 was HTBI. TCRdb re-analysed the multiplex PCR reads in MiXCR, keeping a single row per CDR3 protein. The data hold under 300,000 distinct CDR3 sequences, with less than 30% observed a single time. The data originate from a study of T cells in Graves' hyperthyroidism and ophthalmopathy. General observations from the study: Researchers found most expanded thyroid clonotypes above 0.001 in blood as well. The model forecast ophthalmopathy, anticipating it by a median around 6.4 months before onset.

Patients showing uncontrolled infection, other autoimmune disease, pregnancy or lactation were ineligible. Each diagnosis was grounded in clinical symptoms, serum thyroxine and TRAb, thyroid ultrasound, and orbital computed tomography. This CDR3 spans 15 amino acids. Trimming cost V 3 bases and J 4 bases, with 12 bases left between them. This sequence originates from a man aged 35-49 years with Graves' hyperthyroidism that later progressed to Graves' ophthalmopathy. The genes are TRBV12-3 or TRBV12-4 and TRBJ2-2; the D gene could be TRBD1 or TRBD2 (5 bases each). The sequenced sample was blood. CDR3 sequence reads: CASSFPGTLTGELFF. The CDR3 DNA reads TGTGCCAGCAGTTTTCCCGGGACCCTCACCGGGGAGCTGTTTTTT.